This TCR beta chain was sequenced for a study of identifying expanded T cells in peripheral blood. Study-level findings and limits: Across healthy donors, higher total template counts meant significantly greater roughly two-week count variance. Technical replicates showed approximately 1.2 changed clones; two weeks roughly 16; four weeks 19.

This CDR3 spans 14 amino acids. Trimming took 7 bases from V and 7 from J; bases not matched to a gene: 13. The germline V gene encodes CDR1 GTSNPN and CDR2 SVGIG (reference sequence). During the collection period, no donor immune events like infections were recorded. Remarks on this clone: The antigen is undetermined.

Data came from immunoSEQ multiplex PCR; TCRdb stores just in-frame clones and leaves some out. The sample holds 100,000 or so clones, approximately 90% seen once. The chain employs TRBV30 and TRBJ1-2; TRBD1 matches 9 bases. Sequencing was performed on blood. The receptor was isolated from a person between 18 and 70 years old in good health. The CDR3 coding sequence is TGTGCCTCCTACCCCTGGACAGGGGCTGTTGGCTACACCTTC. Protein sequence: CASYPWTGAVGYTF. Full variable domain (rest looked up from reference TRBV30 and TRBJ1-2): SQTIHQWPATLVQPVGSPLSLECTVEGTSNPNLYWYRQAAGRGLQLLFYSVGIGQISSEVPQNLSASRPQDRQFILSSKKLLLSDSGFYLCASYPWTGAVGYTFGSGTRLTVV.